These T cell receptor beta chains were read from a single sample in a study of T cell changes during pregnancy in multiple sclerosis. Generated by immunoSEQ multiplex PCR, the TCRdb table keeps only in-frame clones and is missing some. Found here are around 56,000 clones, about 95% of them singletons; the top ten hold roughly 2.5%. This material consisted of CD8+ T cells from peripheral blood mononuclear cells, taken after pregnancy. The receptors originated from a female donor with multiple sclerosis, enrolled in a pregnancy study. CDR3s include the opening cysteine and the closing phenylalanine or tryptophan. A D gene is named only where the DNA matches it firmly. Expanded clones are given a class, and other clones once, few, many or no size at all.

v_gene	d_gene	abundance	j_gene	CDR3nt	CDR3aa
TRBV27	TRBD1	-	TRBJ2-1	TGTGCCAGCAGCCCGACCGGGACAGGGTTAAATGAGCAGTTCTTC	CASSPTGTGLNEQFF
TRBV5-1	-	once	TRBJ1-1	TGCGCCAGCAGCTTGGGTGAGAGCACTGAAGCTTTCTTT	CASSLGESTEAFF
TRBV27	TRBD1	-	TRBJ2-1	TGTGCCAGTACCTTAGGGACAGGGCGTTTAGATGAGCAGTTCTTC	CASTLGTGRLDEQFF
TRBV27	-	-	TRBJ2-4	TGTGCCAGCAGTTTCCAAATGACAGGAGCCAAAAACATTCAGTACTTC	CASSFQMTGAKNIQYF
TRBV30	-	-	TRBJ1-3	TGTGCCTGGAGCGGGAAGGACACCATATATTTT	CAWSGKDTIYF
TRBV5-1	-	-	TRBJ1-3	TGCGCCAGCAGCTTGGATTCCGGTCCTGGAAACACCATATATTTT	CASSLDSGPGNTIYF
TRBV29-1	-	-	TRBJ1-3	TGCAGCGTTGAAGATAGAAGTAACACCATATATTTT	CSVEDRSNTIYF
TRBV6-4	-	-	TRBJ2-1	TGTGCCAGCAGTGAGGGGGCAGGATACAATGAGCAGTTCTTC	CASSEGAGYNEQFF
TRBV27	-	-	TRBJ2-7	TGTGCCAGCAGTTTACAGGGCTCCTACGAGCAGTACTTC	CASSLQGSYEQYF
TRBV27	TRBD2	-	TRBJ2-1	TGTGCCAGCAGTTTAATTGTCCGGACTAGCGGGAGTGTTAATGAGCAGTTCTTC	CASSLIVRTSGSVNEQFF
TRBV5-1	TRBD2	-	TRBJ2-1	TGCGCCAGCAGCCTCGGACTAGCGGCCTCCTACAATGAGCAGTTCTTC	CASSLGLAASYNEQFF
TRBV5-1	TRBD2	-	TRBJ2-1	TGCGCCAGCAGTACGTCTAGCGGGTACAATGAGCAGTTCTTC	CASSTSSGYNEQFF
TRBV11-2	-	-	TRBJ2-6	TGTGCCAGCAGCTCCAGGGTGGGGGCCAACGTCCTGACTTTC	CASSSRVGANVLTF
TRBV5-1	TRBD1	once	TRBJ2-7	TGCGCCAGCAGCTTGCGACAGGGGCCCGGCTACGAGCAGTACTTC	CASSLRQGPGYEQYF
TRBV4-1	TRBD2	-	TRBJ2-7	TGCGCCAGCAGCCAAGTCGCGACGGCTAGCGGGAGTAGCACCTACGAGCAGTACTTC	CASSQVATASGSSTYEQYF
TRBV14	TRBD2	-	TRBJ2-7	TGTGCCAGCAGCGCCGGGGGGGTCTACGAGCAGTACTTC	CASSAGGVYEQYF
TRBV19	TRBD1	-	TRBJ1-5	TGTGCCAGTAGCCCGACAGGGGTCCAGCCCCAGCATTTT	CASSPTGVQPQHF
TRBV5-1	-	-	TRBJ2-3	TGCGCCAGCAGCTTCGCGGGACTTACAGATACGCAGTATTTT	CASSFAGLTDTQYF
TRBV5-5	-	once	TRBJ2-7	TGTGCCAGCAGCTTCTCGGGTGACGAGCAGTACTTC	CASSFSGDEQYF
TRBV27	-	-	TRBJ1-2	TGTGCCAGCAGCCCCTACGTAACTGCTAACTATGGCTACACCTTC	CASSPYVTANYGYTF
TRBV20-1	-	-	TRBJ1-1	TGCAGTGCTCCGTACACTGAAGCTTTCTTT	CSAPYTEAFF
TRBV19	-	-	TRBJ1-5	TGTGCCAGTAGTCCGATCGGGTATGGGAATCAGCCCCAGCATTTT	CASSPIGYGNQPQHF
TRBV15	-	-	TRBJ2-2	TGTGCCACCAGCGCGGGACCGACGAACACCGGGGAGCTGTTTTTT	CATSAGPTNTGELFF
TRBV5-4	-	-	TRBJ2-5	TGTGCCAGCAGCTTACGGTCGAGGGAGACCCAGTACTTC	CASSLRSRETQYF
TRBV6-6	-	once	TRBJ2-7	TGTGCCAGCAGTGCGGCTCGCTCCTACGAGCAGTACTTC	CASSAARSYEQYF
TRBV5-6	TRBD1	-	TRBJ2-2	TGTGCCAGCAGCTCTGGACAGGGGAAAACCGGGGAGCTGTTTTTT	CASSSGQGKTGELFF
TRBV7-9	-	-	TRBJ2-7	TGTGCCAGCAGCCTACAGGACAGTTACGAGCAGTACTTC	CASSLQDSYEQYF
TRBV6-1	-	-	TRBJ2-2	TGTGCCAGCAGCGGGTGGGGGCAGCTGTTTTTT	CASSGWGQLFF
TRBV9	-	-	TRBJ2-1	TGTGCCAGCAGCGTTATGTCTGCAGACAATGAGCAGTTCTTC	CASSVMSADNEQFF
TRBV30	-	-	TRBJ2-2	TGTGCCTGGAGTGTTTTCCCGCGGCACACCGGGGAGCTGTTTTTT	CAWSVFPRHTGELFF
TRBV27	TRBD1	-	TRBJ1-1	TGTGCCAGCAGTTCCCTATCGGACAGGGGAGCTGAAGCTTTCTTT	CASSSLSDRGAEAFF
TRBV4-2	-	-	TRBJ1-1	TGTGCCAGCAGTCCTCAGGGGAGCACTGAAGCTTTCTTT	CASSPQGSTEAFF
TRBV29-1	TRBD1	-	TRBJ1-1	TGCAGCGTTGAAGGGAGGACAGGGGCGAAGACTGAAGCTTTCTTT	CSVEGRTGAKTEAFF
TRBV30	-	-	TRBJ2-2	TGTGCCTGGAGTCCCCTAGGCGGGGAGCTGTTTTTT	CAWSPLGGELFF
TRBV27	TRBD2	-	TRBJ2-7	TGTGCCAGTTCAGAAGGGATGGGACTAGCGGGCTACGAGCAGTACTTC	CASSEGMGLAGYEQYF
TRBV28	-	-	TRBJ1-2	TGTGCCAGCAGTGAAATCGCGTCGCGCTACACCTTC	CASSEIASRYTF
TRBV19	TRBD1	-	TRBJ1-1	TGTGCCAGTAGGAAAATCCGGGACAGGAACACTGAAGCTTTCTTT	CASRKIRDRNTEAFF
TRBV5-1	-	-	TRBJ1-2	TGCGCCAGCAGCTTGGACGTGGGGAGGAATGGCTACACCTTC	CASSLDVGRNGYTF
TRBV4-2	-	-	TRBJ2-7	TGTGCCAGCAGCCAAGGGGGCCTATCCTACGAGCAGTACTTC	CASSQGGLSYEQYF
TRBV5-1	TRBD1	-	TRBJ1-1	TGCGCCAGCAGCTTGGAGGGGGACAGAAAAGCTTTCTTT	CASSLEGDRKAFF
TRBV9	TRBD1	-	TRBJ2-2	TGTGCCAGCAGCGTAACGGGACAGATGATCGGGGAGCTGTTTTTT	CASSVTGQMIGELFF
TRBV27	TRBD1	-	TRBJ1-2	TGTGCCAGCAGTTCCGGTTGGAAGGGACAGGGCTATGGCTACACCTTC	CASSSGWKGQGYGYTF
TRBV28	-	-	TRBJ2-5	TGTGCCAGCAGCTATCAAGACGGAGTTATGTCCCAGTACTTC	CASSYQDGVMSQYF
TRBV10-3	-	-	TRBJ2-7	TGTGCCATCAGTGATAGACAGGGAGGCGAGCAGTACTTC	CAISDRQGGEQYF
TRBV6-5	TRBD2	-	TRBJ2-7	TGTGCCAGCAGTTACGGTGCGGGAGGGCCGTCTGAGCAGTACTTC	CASSYGAGGPSEQYF
TRBV28	-	-	TRBJ2-1	TGTGCCAGCAGCACAGTCCCCCAGTACAATGAGCAGTTCTTC	CASSTVPQYNEQFF
TRBV4-1	-	once	TRBJ1-2	TGCGCCAGCAGCCAAGATCGAACGGTAAACTATGGCTACACCTTC	CASSQDRTVNYGYTF
TRBV19	TRBD1	-	TRBJ1-5	TGTGCCAGTAACACAGGGGATCGCCAGCCCCAGCATTTT	CASNTGDRQPQHF
TRBV7-9	TRBD2	medium-sized	TRBJ2-1	TGTGCCAGCAGCCCCGGTCGGCTAGCGGGAGGCTACAATGAGCAGTTCTTC	CASSPGRLAGGYNEQFF
TRBV29-1	TRBD1	-	TRBJ2-5	TGCAGCGTTGAAAGGGGACAGGGAGTAGAGACCCAGTACTTC	CSVERGQGVETQYF
TRBV21-1	-	-	TRBJ1-1	TGTGCCGTAATGAACACTGAAGCTTTCTTT	CAVMNTEAFF
TRBV7-9	TRBD2	-	TRBJ2-7	TGTGCCAGCAGCGGCCCCGGGACTAGCGGGAGAGCCAGCTCCTACGAGCAGTACTTC	CASSGPGTSGRASSYEQYF
TRBV7-9	TRBD1	-	TRBJ1-4	TGTGCCAGCAGGTACAGACAGGGGGTAGGGGAAAAACTGTTTTTT	CASRYRQGVGEKLFF
TRBV27	-	-	TRBJ2-3	TGTGCCAGCAGTTTCCAGGGAAGGGGCACAGATACGCAGTATTTT	CASSFQGRGTDTQYF
TRBV29-1	TRBD1	-	TRBJ2-1	TGCAGCGTTGAGGGCGGGACAGGGTGGAACAATGAGCAGTTCTTC	CSVEGGTGWNNEQFF
TRBV6-4	TRBD1	-	TRBJ2-1	TGTGCCAGCAGTCCCCTGGGACAGGGGTTAGGTGAGCAGTTCTTC	CASSPLGQGLGEQFF
TRBV30	-	-	TRBJ2-2	TGTGCCTGGGACGGGACCGGGGAGCTGTTTTTT	CAWDGTGELFF